One T cell receptor beta chain is described in this entry. The antigen is not known. In the PCR, 60 Vbeta and 13 Jbeta primers were used. Assay: immunoSEQ multiplex PCR; the TCRdb copy retains only in-frame clones and omits some. The profile shows under 150,000 clones, 82% of them singletons. This entry comes from a study of cytomegalovirus exposure and HLA in healthy donors. Study-wide results and limits: In a later analysis, at a false discovery rate of 0.05, 17,000 or so TCR beta sequences matched HLA alleles. A later look showed TCR association rates differing by HLA locus, highest for DRB1 and lowest for HLA-C. Despite most TCR sequences being rare, some public TCRs occurred in many donors.

This clonotype originated in a boy aged 5-17 years in good health and CMV-seronegative. The sequenced material came from PBMCs.

The DNA for the CDR3 is TGTGCCTGGAGTGACGGACAGCCGAACACTGAAGCTTTCTTT. Amino acids: CAWSDGQPNTEAFF. V and J are TRBV30 and TRBJ1-1; weak D call: TRBD1 (6 bases). V gave up 1 base and J gave up 1 base, with 10 bases separating them. Germline values: CDR1 GTSNPN, CDR2 SVGIG (reference sequence). The CDR3 is made up of 14 amino acids. The full variable domain, completed using reference TRBV30 and TRBJ1-1, is SQTIHQWPATLVQPVGSPLSLECTVEGTSNPNLYWYRQAAGRGLQLLFYSVGIGQISSEVPQNLSASRPQDRQFILSSKKLLLSDSGFYLCAWSDGQPNTEAFFGQGTRLTVV.